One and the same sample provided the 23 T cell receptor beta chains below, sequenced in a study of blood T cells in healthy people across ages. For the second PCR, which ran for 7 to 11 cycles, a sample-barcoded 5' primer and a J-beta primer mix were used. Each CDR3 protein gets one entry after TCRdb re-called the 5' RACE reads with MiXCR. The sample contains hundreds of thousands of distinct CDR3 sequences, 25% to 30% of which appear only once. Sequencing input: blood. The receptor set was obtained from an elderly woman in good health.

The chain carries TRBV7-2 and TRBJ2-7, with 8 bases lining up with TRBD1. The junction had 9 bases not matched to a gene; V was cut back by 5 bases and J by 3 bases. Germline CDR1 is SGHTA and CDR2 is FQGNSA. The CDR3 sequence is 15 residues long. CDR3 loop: CASSLSTGDIYEQYF. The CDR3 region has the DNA TGTGCCAGCAGCCTGTCGACAGGGGACATCTACGAGCAGTACTTC.

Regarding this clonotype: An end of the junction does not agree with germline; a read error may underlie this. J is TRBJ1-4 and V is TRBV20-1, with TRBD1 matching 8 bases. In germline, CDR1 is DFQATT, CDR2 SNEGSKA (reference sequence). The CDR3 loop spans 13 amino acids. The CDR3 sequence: CSARTGKNEKRFF. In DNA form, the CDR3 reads TGCAGTGCACGGACAGGGAAAAATGAAAAACGGTTTTTT.

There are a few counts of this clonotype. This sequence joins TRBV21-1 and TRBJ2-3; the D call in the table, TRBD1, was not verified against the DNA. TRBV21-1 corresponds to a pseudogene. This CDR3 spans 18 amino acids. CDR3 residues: CASSKAPGARISTDTQYF. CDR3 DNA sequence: TGTGCCAGCAGCAAAGCGCCAGGGGCCCGCATTTCCACAGATACGCAGTATTTT.

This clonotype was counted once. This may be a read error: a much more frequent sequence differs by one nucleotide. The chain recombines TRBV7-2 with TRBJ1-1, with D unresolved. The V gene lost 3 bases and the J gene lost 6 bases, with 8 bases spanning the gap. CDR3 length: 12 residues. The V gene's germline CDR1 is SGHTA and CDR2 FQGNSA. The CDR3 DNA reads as TGTGCCAGCAGCTTCGGGGAGCCTGAAGCTTTCTTT. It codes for CASSFGEPEAFF.

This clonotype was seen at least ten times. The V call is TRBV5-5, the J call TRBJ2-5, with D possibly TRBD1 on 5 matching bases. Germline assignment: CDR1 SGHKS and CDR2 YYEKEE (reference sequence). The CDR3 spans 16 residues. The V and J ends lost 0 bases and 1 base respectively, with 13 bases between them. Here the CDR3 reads CASSLEPGIRQETQYF. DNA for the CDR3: TGTGCCAGCAGCTTGGAACCAGGGATCCGCCAAGAGACCCAGTACTTC.

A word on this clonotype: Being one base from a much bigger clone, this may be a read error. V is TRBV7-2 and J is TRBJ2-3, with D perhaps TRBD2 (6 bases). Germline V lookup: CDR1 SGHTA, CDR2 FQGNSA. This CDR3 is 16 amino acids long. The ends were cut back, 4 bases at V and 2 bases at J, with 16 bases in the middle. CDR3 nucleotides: TGTGCCAGCAGCTCTCGGGGGACCTCTGACACAGATACGCAGTATTTT. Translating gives CASSSRGTSDTDTQYF.

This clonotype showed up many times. The CDR3 DNA reads as TGTGCCAGCAGACCGGGACTGTCCTACAATGAGCAGTTCTTC. This gives the protein CASRPGLSYNEQFF. The chain employs TRBV12-3 or TRBV12-4 and TRBJ2-1; the D gene is possibly TRBD2 (6 bases). CDR3 length equals 14 residues. The V gene lost 6 bases and the J gene lost 1 base, with 10 bases spanning the gap.

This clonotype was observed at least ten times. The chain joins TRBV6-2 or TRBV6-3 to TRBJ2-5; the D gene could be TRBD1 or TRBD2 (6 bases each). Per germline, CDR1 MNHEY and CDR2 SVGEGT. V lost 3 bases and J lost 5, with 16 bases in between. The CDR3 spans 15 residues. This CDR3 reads CASSYGGHVEETQYF. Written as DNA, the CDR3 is TGTGCCAGCAGTTATGGGGGGCATGTGGAGGAGACCCAGTACTTC.

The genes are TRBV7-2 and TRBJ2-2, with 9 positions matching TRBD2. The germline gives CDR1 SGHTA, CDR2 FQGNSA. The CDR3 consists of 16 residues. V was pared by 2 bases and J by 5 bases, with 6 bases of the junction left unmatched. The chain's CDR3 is CASSLRGTSWTGELFF. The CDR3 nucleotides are TGTGCCAGCAGCTTACGGGGGACTAGCTGGACCGGGGAGCTGTTTTTT.

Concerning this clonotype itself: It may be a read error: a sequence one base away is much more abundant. CDR3 loop: CASSRYRSEQFF. The CDR3 region has the DNA TGTGCCAGCAGCCGCTACCGTTCTGAGCAGTTCTTC. This chain links TRBV11-2 with TRBJ2-1, with D uncertain. Germline V gene sequence: CDR1 SGHAT, CDR2 FQNNGV. The CDR3 runs to 12 residues. V was clipped by 5 bases and J by 9 bases, with 11 bases between them.

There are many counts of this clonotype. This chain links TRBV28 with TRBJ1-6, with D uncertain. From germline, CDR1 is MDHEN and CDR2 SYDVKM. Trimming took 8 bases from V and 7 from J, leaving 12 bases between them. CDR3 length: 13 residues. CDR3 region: CASVRRANSPLHF. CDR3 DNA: TGTGCCAGCGTACGCAGAGCCAATTCACCCCTCCACTTT.

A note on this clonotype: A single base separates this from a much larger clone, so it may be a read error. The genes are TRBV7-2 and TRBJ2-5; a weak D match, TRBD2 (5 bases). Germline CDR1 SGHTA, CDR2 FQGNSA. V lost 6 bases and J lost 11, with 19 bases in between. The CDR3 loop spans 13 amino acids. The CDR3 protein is CTSSSRLEAKQYF. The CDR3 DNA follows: TGTACCAGCAGTTCAAGGTTGGAGGCGAAGCAGTACTTC.

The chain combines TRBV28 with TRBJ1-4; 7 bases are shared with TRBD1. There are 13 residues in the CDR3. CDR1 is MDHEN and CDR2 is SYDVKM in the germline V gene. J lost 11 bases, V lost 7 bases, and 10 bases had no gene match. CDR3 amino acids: CASTNPQGEKLFF. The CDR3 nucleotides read TGTGCCAGCACCAACCCGCAGGGGGAGAAACTGTTTTTT.

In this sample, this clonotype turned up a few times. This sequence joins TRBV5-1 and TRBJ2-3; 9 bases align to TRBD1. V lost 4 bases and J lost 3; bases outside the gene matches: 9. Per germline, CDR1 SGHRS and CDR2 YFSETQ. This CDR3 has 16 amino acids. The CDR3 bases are TGCGCCAGCAGCGGGGGGGGACAGGGAGGAACAGATACGCAGTATTTT. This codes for CASSGGGQGGTDTQYF.

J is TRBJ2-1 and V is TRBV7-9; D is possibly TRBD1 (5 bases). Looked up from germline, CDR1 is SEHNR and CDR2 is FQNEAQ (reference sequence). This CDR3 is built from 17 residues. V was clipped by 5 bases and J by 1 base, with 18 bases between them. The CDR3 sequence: CASSPGQGTRSYNEQFF. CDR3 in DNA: TGTGCCAGCAGCCCCGGTCAGGGCACGAGGTCCTACAATGAGCAGTTCTTC.

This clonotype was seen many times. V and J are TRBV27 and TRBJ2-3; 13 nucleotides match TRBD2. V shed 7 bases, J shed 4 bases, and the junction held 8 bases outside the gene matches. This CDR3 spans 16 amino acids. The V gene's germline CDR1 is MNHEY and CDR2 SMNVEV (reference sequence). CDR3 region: CASNSRLAGGSDTQYF. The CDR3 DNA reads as TGTGCCAGCAACAGTCGACTAGCGGGGGGTTCAGATACGCAGTATTTT.

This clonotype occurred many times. The DNA for the CDR3 is TGTGCCAGCAGCCCCCACGGGACTCCCAAAGCTTTCTTT. Translated: CASSPHGTPKAFF. The genes are TRBV7-2 and TRBJ1-1, with D possibly TRBD1 on 5 matching bases. Germline loops: CDR1 SGHTA, CDR2 FQGNSA. Trimming shortened V by 5 bases and J by 9 bases, and 16 bases separated the two germline ends. The CDR3 is 13 amino acids.

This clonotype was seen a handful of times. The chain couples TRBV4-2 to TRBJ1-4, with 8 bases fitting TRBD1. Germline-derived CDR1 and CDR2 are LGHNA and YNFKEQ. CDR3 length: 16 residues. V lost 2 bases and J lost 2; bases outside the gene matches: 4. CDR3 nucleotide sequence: TGTGCCAGCAGCCAAACCGGACAGGGCACTAATGAAAAACTGTTTTTT. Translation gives CASSQTGQGTNEKLFF.

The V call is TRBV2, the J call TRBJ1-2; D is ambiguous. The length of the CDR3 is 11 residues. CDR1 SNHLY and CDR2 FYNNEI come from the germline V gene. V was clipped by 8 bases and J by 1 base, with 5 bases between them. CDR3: CASEGNYGYTF. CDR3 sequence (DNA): TGTGCCAGCGAGGGTAACTATGGCTACACCTTC.

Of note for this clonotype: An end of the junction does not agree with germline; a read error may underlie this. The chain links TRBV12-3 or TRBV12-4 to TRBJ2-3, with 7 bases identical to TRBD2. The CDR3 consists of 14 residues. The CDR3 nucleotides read TGTGCCAGCACCCTCCATGGGAGGGGAGATGCGCAGTATTTT. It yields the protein CASTLHGRGDAQYF.

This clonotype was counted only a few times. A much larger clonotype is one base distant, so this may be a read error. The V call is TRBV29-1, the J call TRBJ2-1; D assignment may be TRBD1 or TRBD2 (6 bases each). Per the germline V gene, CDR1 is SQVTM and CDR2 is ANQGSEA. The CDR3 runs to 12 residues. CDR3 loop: CSVYRGGNGQFF. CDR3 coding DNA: TGCAGCGTTTACAGAGGGGGGAATGGGCAGTTCTTC.

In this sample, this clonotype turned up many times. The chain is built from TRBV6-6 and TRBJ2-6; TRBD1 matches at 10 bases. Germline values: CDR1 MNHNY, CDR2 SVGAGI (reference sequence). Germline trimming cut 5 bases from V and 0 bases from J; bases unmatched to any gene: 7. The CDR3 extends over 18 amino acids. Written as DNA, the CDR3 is TGTGCCAGCAGTCGATCGGACAGGGGGGGCTCTGGGGCCAACGTCCTGACTTTC. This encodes CASSRSDRGGSGANVLTF.

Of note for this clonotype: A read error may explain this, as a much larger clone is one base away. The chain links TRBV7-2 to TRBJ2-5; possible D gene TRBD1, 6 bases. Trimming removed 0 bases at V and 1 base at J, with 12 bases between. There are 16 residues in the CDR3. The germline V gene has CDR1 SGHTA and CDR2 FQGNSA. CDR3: CASSLAQSRGQETQYF. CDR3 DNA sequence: TGTGCCAGCAGCTTAGCGCAGTCCAGGGGCCAAGAGACCCAGTACTTC.